This TCR beta chain stems from a study of blood T cell repertoires in COVID-19. Study as a whole: Italy, Spain and the United States were the sources of the convalescent and acute COVID-19 samples. Sample material is recorded as cDNA or gDNA derived from T cells, B-cell-depleted T cells, or PBMCs.

Germline-derived CDR1 and CDR2 are LGHDT and YNNKEL (reference sequence). Trimming took 4 bases from V and 5 from J; bases not matched to a gene: 12. The CDR3 consists of 18 residues. In the original analysis: By means of reference gene primer amplification, nucleated cell counts were estimated. The assay was immunoSEQ multiplex PCR, and TCRdb's table has in-frame clones only and misses some. V, J and clone size are those of that table, while D and trimming were read from the DNA. The repertoire holds 200,000 or so clones, about 80% seen once, with 14% in the top ten. This chain uses TRBV3-1 (or the pseudogene TRBV3-2) with TRBJ1-6; the match to TRBD1 covers 9 bases. The specimen sequenced was peripheral blood. The source is a man aged 30 to 39 with active or convalescent COVID-19. The CDR3 loop is CASSPATGGAFHNSPLHF. The CDR3 DNA is TGTGCCAGCAGCCCGGCCACAGGGGGCGCTTTCCATAATTCACCCCTCCACTTT.